This T cell receptor beta chain is drawn from a study of blood T cells in healthy people across ages. Study in general: Template switching caught about one barcoded beta molecule for each two T cells. Study-wide findings and caveats: With donor CMV status unknown, expanded clonotype changes were possibly confounded. It was the long-lived donors that had more naive CD4+ cells and higher diversity than aged donors.

The trim removed 5 bases at V and 6 bases at J, leaving 11 bases unmatched. This CDR3 is 17 amino acids long. Germline V gene data show CDR1 as DFQATT and CDR2 as SNEGSKA (reference sequence). Notes on this clonotype: Its antigen is unidentified.

Alongside a J-beta primer mix, a sample-barcoded 5' primer served in a second PCR lasting about 6 to 12 cycles. One entry per CDR3 protein results from TCRdb running MiXCR on the 5' RACE reads. The sample lists about 1.4 million distinct CDR3 sequences; almost 60% were seen once. The chain recombines TRBV20-1 with TRBJ2-4, with 15 positions matching TRBD2. This TCR derives from a man in his late teens or twenties in good health. Input material: blood. The CDR3 here is CSAYGLAGGSPRNIQYF. CDR3 in DNA: TGCAGTGCTTACGGACTAGCGGGAGGGAGTCCCCGAAACATTCAGTACTTC.